This TCR beta chain was observed in a study of beta chain features in type 1 diabetes (dated by TCRdb to 2016 to 2018). Looking at the study overall: Mean age, gender distribution, total cell number and subset yield were not different between patients and healthy donors. Across all samples, approximately 100 million sorted cells were examined, and cell number per subset correlated strongly with RNA yield. In the study, TCRB repertoires of sorted circulating CD4+ T cell subsets from recently diagnosed type 1 diabetes patients were compared with those of matched healthy donors. Regulatory and stem cell-like memory subsets were isolated from only 8 patients and roughly eight healthy donors, whereas naive and central memory subsets came from all 28 donors.

The CDR3 runs 15 amino acids, cysteine and phenylalanine included. CDR3 DNA only is kept here, 45 bases in frame from base 1. Taken from the germline V gene, the CDR1 and CDR2 loops are MGHDK and SYGVNS. Between the V and J ends, shortened by 4 bases and 6 bases respectively, the junction contains 15 bases. Notes on this clone: Its antigen specificity is not known. Nothing much larger sits one base from this clone, and base qualities are not available.

Overall study results and their limits: Because small numbers of individuals were included in the HLA sub-analyses, any influence of HLA type on TCRB rearrangement was left unresolved. At VDJ recombination sites, type 1 diabetes patients had fewer insertions and more deleted nucleotides, which implies abnormalities in thymic rearrangement. Sequencing cDNA rather than genomic DNA could over-represent highly expressing activated cells, although activation and CD3 levels did not differ between groups. Naive, central memory and regulatory TCRB repertoires appeared to be more similar among patients than among healthy donors. Shorter templates might have been favored by PCR, but patient and control samples were amplified and corrected together, so both groups would have been affected equally by any skew. In all four CD4+ subsets, TCRB CDR3 length was moderately but significantly shorter in type 1 diabetes patients.

Each donor gave one peripheral blood draw, averaging approximately 0.12 L, which was collected into heparinised tubes. Using a panel that included CD45RO, CCR7, CD25, CD127, CD95 and CD27, naive, central memory, regulatory and stem cell-like memory CD4+ T cells were sorted on a BD FACSAria II. Purity was above 95% for every sorted population. PBMCs were isolated right away by Lymphoprep density gradient centrifugation and were stained directly, without culture. So that batch effects would be minimized, each experiment stained and sorted samples in pairs, pairing one healthy donor with one patient. The High Capacity cDNA Reverse Transcription Kit was used to reverse transcribe all of the isolated RNA, meaning that expressed TCRB transcripts were what got sequenced. Deep immunoSEQ sequencing was applied to naive, central memory and regulatory T cell samples, giving an average of around 3.4 million total reads per sample. Sorted cells were lysed in RLT buffer, and RNA was extracted using DNase-treated RNeasy Micro or Mini kits according to cell number. To prevent cross-contamination, each cell subset was processed individually, whereas patient and healthy donor samples were processed jointly. The immunoSEQ multiplex PCR was used to amplify TCRB sequences from cDNA, yielding 87-bp fragments that span the CDR3 region. The amplicons were sequenced using the Illumina HiSeq platform. The authors' analysis ran thus. Synthetic template baselines were used to correct PCR bias computationally, reads within Hamming distance 2 were collapsed, and singletons that could not be merged were discarded. Reads were aligned against IMGT to assign V, D and J genes, CDR3 length and insertions or deletions at six rearrangement sites. Within each subset, clonotype counts were normalized to the number of sorted cells before true diversity and Gini coefficients were calculated with the tcR R package. Repertoire sharing was quantified using the overlap coefficient calculated on TCRB nucleotide sequences. Out-of-frame TCRB sequences from naive cells were analyzed as a proxy for the pre-selection repertoire. This is the immuneACCESS table as TCRdb keeps it, with only in-frame sequences that have V and J called. A part of the clones is gone; compared with another copy, unresolved V genes explain less than half, and the rest is unexplained. V and J calls plus clone size are reproduced from that table; the DNA served to infer D and trimming. This sample lists under 450,000 clones; about 15% were detected once. The top ten hold roughly 0.033% of the sample.

The specimen was naive CD4+ T cells from blood. What the cell subset or site label conveys for this sample: true naive CD4+ T cells. The chain couples TRBV25-1 to TRBJ2-2, with no reliable assignment of the D segment. The receptor was derived from a man younger than 45 in good health. The CDR3 sequence is CASSAHTALAGELFF. The nucleotide sequence reads TGTGCCAGCAGTGCCCACACGGCGCTCGCCGGGGAGCTGTTTTTT.